Listed here are 23 T cell receptor beta chains from one sample, sequenced in a study of spatial heterogeneity in lung cancer. TCRdb reanalysed the 5' RACE reads using MiXCR and keeps one entry per CDR3 protein. This sample has about 2,800 distinct CDR3 sequences, with 10% to 13% found just once. For these receptors, no antigen is known. As for time point: sample taken at primary tumor resection. Overall study results and limits: How many expanded intratumoral alpha and beta TCRs were present tracked the tumor mutation count, which was a count of nonsynonymous mutations.

This specimen was lung tumor tissue, taken at surgery. All receptors come from a male donor with early-stage non-small cell lung cancer.

Within the sample, this clonotype is medium-sized. The chain combines TRBV7-2 with TRBJ2-3; D ambiguous. The CDR3 has 14 residues. Germline V lookup: CDR1 SGHTA, CDR2 FQGNSA. Trimming cost V 5 bases and J 3 bases, with 12 bases left between them. The CDR3 sequence is CASSPRYQTDTQYF. As DNA, the CDR3 is TGTGCCAGCAGCCCCCGATACCAAACAGATACGCAGTATTTT.

By frequency in the sample, this clonotype is medium-sized. CDR3: CASTGGRAREETQYF. In DNA, the CDR3 is TGTGCCAGCACTGGGGGCCGGGCACGTGAAGAGACCCAGTACTTC. The chain carries TRBV25-1 and TRBJ2-5; possibly TRBD1 for D (6 bases). V was cut by 7 bases and J by 3 bases, with 18 bases left in between. From germline, CDR1 is MGHDK and CDR2 SYGVNS. The CDR3 extends over 15 amino acids.

This clonotype has at least ten counts. This chain connects TRBV7-6 to TRBJ1-3; tentatively, D is TRBD1 (6 bases). The CDR3 sequence is 14 residues long. Trimming took off 6 bases at V and 4 bases at J, with 13 bases between the two ends. Germline CDR1 SGHVS, CDR2 FNYEAQ. CDR3 bases: TGTGCCAGCAGGGGGGCAGGGGCAGGAAACACCATATATTTT. The encoded protein is CASRGAGAGNTIYF.

The gene calls are TRBV6-2 or TRBV6-3 and TRBJ1-1; D is unclear. Per the germline V gene, CDR1 is MNHEY and CDR2 is SVGEGT. CDR3 size: 13 residues. Trimming shortened V by 2 bases and J by 5 bases, and 9 bases separated the two germline ends. This chain's CDR3 is CASSYREETEAFF. The CDR3 bases are TGTGCCAGCAGTTACAGGGAGGAGACTGAAGCTTTCTTT.

By frequency in the sample, this clonotype is medium-sized. The chain joins TRBV6-1 to TRBJ2-1; 7 bases agree with TRBD1. The CDR3 loop spans 12 amino acids. Losses at the gene ends were 5 bases for V and 10 bases for J; bases not matched to a gene: 5. Germline CDR1 reads MNHNS; CDR2 reads SASEGT. The DNA of the CDR3 is TGTGCCAGCAGTAAGGGGGCGGGCGAGCAGTTCTTC. Translating gives CASSKGAGEQFF.

The chain carries TRBV19 and TRBJ2-1; D remains unclear. V lost 5 bases and J lost 5, with 16 bases in between. The CDR3 totals 15 residues. Germline values: CDR1 LNHDA, CDR2 SQIVND (reference sequence). CDR3 in DNA: TGTGCCAGTAGTGCGCGCCGCCTCACTGACAATGAGCAGTTCTTC. Protein: CASSARRLTDNEQFF.

In this sample, this clonotype is medium-sized. J is TRBJ2-3 and V is TRBV10-3; unclear D gene. This CDR3 contains 13 residues. V was trimmed by 2 bases and J by 1 base, leaving 4 bases between them. Per germline, CDR1 ENHRY and CDR2 SYGVKD. The CDR3 protein is CAISELGTDTQYF. CDR3 DNA sequence: TGTGCCATCAGTGAGCTCGGCACAGATACGCAGTATTTT.

This clonotype was recorded at least ten times. The V gene is TRBV24-1, the J gene TRBJ2-7, with D possibly TRBD2 on 6 matching bases. This CDR3 spans 15 amino acids. The V gene's germline CDR1 is KGHDR and CDR2 SFDVKD. Trimming removed 3 bases at V and 0 bases at J, with 11 bases between. The CDR3 bases are TGTGCCACCAGTGATCCCCTGACTAGCTCCTACGAGCAGTACTTC. It is translated as CATSDPLTSSYEQYF.

A single count supports this clonotype. The chain carries TRBV28 and TRBJ1-1; D remains ambiguous. CDR1 is MDHEN and CDR2 is SYDVKM in the germline V gene. Trimming shortened V by 1 base and J by 1 base, and 10 bases separated the two germline ends. This CDR3 is 15 amino acids long. CDR3 loop: CASSLSVEGNTEAFF. The CDR3 DNA reads TGTGCCAGCAGTTTATCGGTAGAGGGGAACACTGAAGCTTTCTTT.

This clonotype was counted many times. The J gene is TRBJ2-3, the V gene TRBV5-8, with D possibly matching TRBD1 (6 bases). V dropped 3 bases and J dropped 4 bases, with 12 bases sitting between them. The CDR3 spans 14 residues. The V gene's germline CDR1 is SGHTS and CDR2 YDEGEE. The CDR3 DNA reads as TGTGCCAGCAGCTCACAGGGAACACCAGATACGCAGTATTTT. Amino acid sequence: CASSSQGTPDTQYF.

CDR3 residues: CASSSNPKDYEQYF. CDR3 in DNA: TGTGCCAGCAGCTCAAACCCGAAAGACTACGAGCAGTACTTC. This chain joins TRBV7-2 and TRBJ2-7, with unresolved D. CDR1 and CDR2 (germline): SGHTA, FQGNSA. V was cut by 4 bases and J by 3 bases, with 13 bases left in between. This CDR3 is 14 amino acids long.

This clonotype was counted at least ten times. This rearrangement joins TRBV6-2 or TRBV6-3 to TRBJ2-5; perhaps TRBD1 as D (6 bases). The CDR3 runs to 15 residues. V was shortened by 2 bases and J by 1 base, with 11 bases between the two germline ends. Germline CDR1 reads MNHEY; CDR2 reads SVGEGT. The CDR3 nucleotides are TGTGCCAGCAGTTACCGAAGACAGGTCCAAGAGACCCAGTACTTC. It codes for CASSYRRQVQETQYF.

By proportion, this clonotype is medium-sized (0.01 to 0.1%). This chain links TRBV27 with TRBJ2-5; 8 bases are a match to TRBD1. The V gene end was trimmed by 6 bases and the J gene end by 4 bases; junction bases not matched to a gene: 1. The CDR3 runs 12 residues. CDR1 MNHEY and CDR2 SMNVEV come from the germline V gene (reference sequence). The CDR3 sequence is CASRDRAETQYF. In DNA, the CDR3 is TGTGCCAGCAGGGACAGGGCAGAGACCCAGTACTTC.

By share, this clonotype counts as medium-sized. For the CDR3, the DNA is TGTGCCAGCAGTAGACTAGCGGGAGCCCCCAATGAGCAGTTCTTC. This codes for CASSRLAGAPNEQFF. This chain joins TRBV27 and TRBJ2-1; 12 bases are shared with TRBD2. V shed 5 bases, J shed 6 bases, and the junction held 5 bases outside the gene matches. Germline-derived CDR1 and CDR2 are MNHEY and SMNVEV (reference sequence). This CDR3 has 15 amino acids.

The rearrangement joins TRBV27 to TRBJ2-4, with D unclear. The CDR3 is 14 amino acids. Germline V gene lookup returns CDR1 MNHEY and CDR2 SMNVEV (reference sequence). Deletions cut 5 bases from V and 0 bases from J, with 8 bases between. CDR3 sequence: CASSDKLAKNIQYF. The CDR3 DNA reads as TGTGCCAGCAGTGACAAACTAGCCAAAAACATTCAGTACTTC.

Judged by abundance, this clonotype is medium-sized (0.01 to 0.1%). The gene calls are TRBV5-6 and TRBJ2-2; D is ambiguous. Germline V CDR1 and CDR2: SGHDT, YYEEEE. The CDR3 covers 11 residues. Trimming shortened V by 2 bases and J by 11 bases, and 7 bases separated the two germline ends. CDR3 sequence reads: CASSFAYELFF. The CDR3 DNA sequence: TGTGCCAGCAGCTTTGCCTATGAGCTGTTTTTT. The full variable domain, with the rest looked up from reference TRBV5-6 and TRBJ2-2, is DAGVTQSPTHLIKTRGQQVTLRCSPKSGHDTVSWYQQALGQGPQFIFQYYEEEERQRGNFPDRFSGHQFPNYSSELNVNALLLGDSALYLCASSFAYELFFGEGSRLTVL.

The chain recombines TRBV10-3 with TRBJ2-5, with D hard to call. Germline V gives CDR1 ENHRY, CDR2 SYGVKD. The CDR3 totals 15 residues. The V end was cut by 10 bases, the J end by 1 base, with 19 bases between. The CDR3 protein is CATTSDRHLQETQYF. The CDR3 region has the DNA TGTGCCACAACCTCGGACCGACATCTCCAAGAGACCCAGTACTTC.

There are many counts of this clonotype. V gene TRBV11-3 combines with J gene TRBJ2-7; D perhaps matches TRBD1 (5 bases). The length of the CDR3 is 19 residues. CDR1 is SGHNT and CDR2 is YENEEA in the germline V gene. V gave up 2 bases and J gave up 3 bases, with 26 bases separating them. Here the CDR3 reads CASSLNPWWQGISYYEQYF. In DNA form, the CDR3 reads TGTGCCAGCAGCTTAAACCCCTGGTGGCAGGGTATCTCCTACTACGAGCAGTACTTC.

This clonotype was observed once. The gene calls are TRBV12-3 or TRBV12-4 and TRBJ2-2; no definite D call. This CDR3 contains 14 residues. V lost 5 bases and J lost 5, with 12 bases in between. The CDR3 region is CASSPEARTGELFF. The DNA for the CDR3 is TGTGCCAGCAGTCCTGAAGCTCGGACCGGGGAGCTGTTTTTT.

In its sample, this clonotype is medium-sized. The J gene is TRBJ1-1, the V gene TRBV6-6; D is perhaps TRBD1 (6 bases). The CDR3 covers 15 residues. Germline V gives CDR1 MNHNY, CDR2 SVGAGI (reference sequence). Deletions cut 0 bases from V and 5 bases from J, with 13 bases between. This CDR3 reads CASSYSVTGGTEAFF. The CDR3 bases are TGTGCCAGCAGTTACTCCGTGACAGGAGGGACTGAAGCTTTCTTT.

This clonotype is judged medium-sized. The V call is TRBV27, the J call TRBJ2-3, with D unclear. Germline-derived CDR1 and CDR2 are MNHEY and SMNVEV (reference sequence). The length of the CDR3 is 15 residues. The V gene lost 4 bases and the J gene lost 3 bases, with 14 bases spanning the gap. The CDR3 nucleotides read TGTGCCAGCAGTTCCCGTCAGAGGCAAACAGATACGCAGTATTTT. It yields the protein CASSSRQRQTDTQYF.

This clonotype counts as medium-sized. This chain links TRBV28 with TRBJ2-7; D perhaps matches TRBD1 (7 bases). Germline V gene data show CDR1 as MDHEN and CDR2 as SYDVKM. The CDR3 has 14 residues. Trimming took 6 bases from V and 7 from J, leaving 19 bases between them. CDR3 protein: CASSQGGRSAEQYF. Here the CDR3 DNA reads TGTGCCAGCAGCCAGGGGGGCAGATCCGCGGAGCAGTACTTC. Looking up the rest from reference TRBV28 and TRBJ2-7 gives the full variable domain: DVKVTQSSRYLVKRTGEKVFLECVQDMDHENMFWYRQDPGLGLRLIYFSYDVKMKEKGDIPEGYSVSREKKERFSLILESASTNQTSMYLCASSQGGRSAEQYFGPGTRLTVT.

Relative to its sample, this clonotype is medium-sized. The chain couples TRBV6-2 or TRBV6-3 to TRBJ1-5; D is possibly TRBD1 (6 bases). Germline CDR1 MNHEY, CDR2 SVGEGT. The CDR3 loop spans 14 amino acids. V was pared by 10 bases and J by 6 bases, with 19 bases between. CDR3 protein: CAISGVGLSQPQHF. Here the CDR3 DNA reads TGTGCCATTTCAGGGGTGGGCTTGAGTCAGCCCCAGCATTTT.